This is a list of T cell receptor beta chains from one sample in a study of OX40 agonist ivuxolimab in advanced cancers. The protocol was immunoSEQ multiplex PCR, while the TCRdb copy is restricted to in-frame clones and leaves out a portion. The data contain 80,000 to 90,000 clones, roughly four fifths of them singletons. Sequenced here: CD4+ or CD8+ T cells sorted from blood, sampled in a trial of the OX40 agonist ivuxolimab. These receptors all come from an adult with an advanced solid tumor such as melanoma, head and neck, liver or kidney cancer. The CDR3 runs from the conserved cysteine through the conserved F or W. The order of the fields is clone size, V gene, D gene, J gene, CDR3 DNA, CDR3 protein. A D gene is named only where the DNA matches it firmly. Size tells how often a clone was seen (once, few, many) or the class of an expanded clone, and some rows leave it out.

clone size: .; V gene: TRBV9; D gene: TRBD1; J gene: TRBJ1-2; CDR3 DNA: TGTGCCAGCAGCCCGCGGACAGGGAGCTATGGCTACACCTTC; CDR3 protein: CASSPRTGSYGYTF
clone size: .; V gene: TRBV9; D gene: .; J gene: TRBJ2-5; CDR3 DNA: TGTGCCAGCAGCAATCAGGGTGGGGGAGAGACCCAGTACTTC; CDR3 protein: CASSNQGGGETQYF
clone size: .; V gene: TRBV4-3; D gene: TRBD2; J gene: TRBJ2-1; CDR3 DNA: TGCGCCAGCAGCCAGATTGCGGGGGGGCCTTTGGATGAGCAGTTCTTC; CDR3 protein: CASSQIAGGPLDEQFF
clone size: .; V gene: TRBV19; D gene: .; J gene: TRBJ1-4; CDR3 DNA: TGTGCCAGTAGTATGGCACAGGGAGGAAGAAAAGAAAAACTGTTTTTT; CDR3 protein: CASSMAQGGRKEKLFF
clone size: .; V gene: TRBV2; D gene: TRBD1; J gene: TRBJ2-7; CDR3 DNA: TGTGCCAGCAGTGACCCGGGACAGGGACGTACCTACGAGCAGTACTTC; CDR3 protein: CASSDPGQGRTYEQYF
clone size: .; V gene: TRBV19; D gene: .; J gene: TRBJ1-2; CDR3 DNA: TGTGCCAGTAAACCCACCGGTAACTATGGCTACACCTTC; CDR3 protein: CASKPTGNYGYTF
clone size: .; V gene: TRBV28; D gene: .; J gene: TRBJ2-5; CDR3 DNA: TGTGCCAGCAGTTTAATGGGAGAGACCCAGTACTTC; CDR3 protein: CASSLMGETQYF
clone size: .; V gene: TRBV7-2; D gene: TRBD1; J gene: TRBJ2-1; CDR3 DNA: TGTGCCAGCAGCCTTACAGGGGTTGACAATGAGCAGTTCTTC; CDR3 protein: CASSLTGVDNEQFF
clone size: .; V gene: TRBV9; D gene: .; J gene: TRBJ1-2; CDR3 DNA: TGTGCCAGCAGCGTAGGGGCAGGGACGTACGGCTACACCTTC; CDR3 protein: CASSVGAGTYGYTF
clone size: .; V gene: TRBV5-1; D gene: .; J gene: TRBJ2-7; CDR3 DNA: TGCGCCAGCAGCTCCGGTCGGGTCGTCCACGAGCAGTACTTC; CDR3 protein: CASSSGRVVHEQYF
clone size: .; V gene: TRBV9; D gene: TRBD1; J gene: TRBJ2-3; CDR3 DNA: TGTGCCAGCAGCATCCAACAGGGGACCACTAGCACAGATACGCAGTATTTT; CDR3 protein: CASSIQQGTTSTDTQYF
clone size: .; V gene: TRBV14; D gene: .; J gene: TRBJ2-7; CDR3 DNA: TGTGCCAGCAGCCGATCCTACGAGCAGTACTTC; CDR3 protein: CASSRSYEQYF
clone size: .; V gene: TRBV28; D gene: .; J gene: TRBJ1-1; CDR3 DNA: TGTGTATGCCGGCCCGCAACCAACACTGAAGCTTTCTTT; CDR3 protein: CVCRPATNTEAFF
clone size: .; V gene: TRBV2; D gene: .; J gene: TRBJ2-5; CDR3 DNA: TGTGCCAGCAGCCTACAGGGGGGGTACCAAGAGACCCAGTACTTC; CDR3 protein: CASSLQGGYQETQYF
clone size: .; V gene: TRBV2; D gene: TRBD1; J gene: TRBJ1-2; CDR3 DNA: TGTGCCAGCAGTGGGGAGACAGGGGGCGTTCTCTATGGCTACACCTTC; CDR3 protein: CASSGETGGVLYGYTF
clone size: .; V gene: TRBV18; D gene: TRBD1; J gene: TRBJ2-2; CDR3 DNA: TGTGCCAGCTCGGGGACAGGGAACACCGGGGAGCTGTTTTTT; CDR3 protein: CASSGTGNTGELFF
clone size: .; V gene: TRBV30; D gene: .; J gene: TRBJ2-3; CDR3 DNA: TGTGCCTGGGGGGAGATCGCAGATACGCAGTATTTT; CDR3 protein: CAWGEIADTQYF
clone size: .; V gene: TRBV28; D gene: .; J gene: TRBJ2-1; CDR3 DNA: TGTGCCAGCAGTTCGCCACCCCAGGGATTCGAGCAGTTCTTC; CDR3 protein: CASSSPPQGFEQFF
clone size: .; V gene: TRBV5-4; D gene: TRBD2; J gene: TRBJ2-1; CDR3 DNA: TGTGCCAGCAGCTTGGTCGGGGGGGGCAATGAGCAGTTCTTC; CDR3 protein: CASSLVGGGNEQFF
clone size: .; V gene: TRBV28; D gene: TRBD1; J gene: TRBJ1-1; CDR3 DNA: TGTGCCAGCAACCAAGACAGGGGTAAAGCTTTCTTT; CDR3 protein: CASNQDRGKAFF
clone size: few; V gene: TRBV19; D gene: .; J gene: TRBJ2-1; CDR3 DNA: TGTGCCACCATTTCGGACAATGAGCAGTTCTTC; CDR3 protein: CATISDNEQFF
clone size: .; V gene: TRBV4-2; D gene: .; J gene: TRBJ2-6; CDR3 DNA: TGTGCCAGCAGCCAAGAAGGAGCAGGGGCAGGTTCTGGGGCCAACGTCCTGACTTTC; CDR3 protein: CASSQEGAGAGSGANVLTF
clone size: .; V gene: TRBV4-2; D gene: .; J gene: TRBJ2-7; CDR3 DNA: TGTGCCAGCAGCCCGCCGGGGGAAGGTTACGAGCAGTACTTC; CDR3 protein: CASSPPGEGYEQYF
clone size: once; V gene: TRBV6-1; D gene: .; J gene: TRBJ2-7; CDR3 DNA: TGTGCCGCGCCGGGGACCGGCTCCTACGAGCAGTACTTC; CDR3 protein: CAAPGTGSYEQYF
clone size: once; V gene: TRBV5-4; D gene: TRBD1; J gene: TRBJ2-5; CDR3 DNA: TGTGCCAGCAGCTCCAAGGGACAGGGCCGTGGGGAGACCCAGTACTTC; CDR3 protein: CASSSKGQGRGETQYF
clone size: .; V gene: TRBV4-3; D gene: .; J gene: TRBJ1-3; CDR3 DNA: TGCGCCAGCAGTCTTAGTCGCTCTGGAAACACCATATATTTT; CDR3 protein: CASSLSRSGNTIYF
clone size: .; V gene: TRBV9; D gene: TRBD2; J gene: TRBJ2-1; CDR3 DNA: TGTGCCAGCAGCGTTAGACTAGCGGGGTACAATGAGCAGTTCTTC; CDR3 protein: CASSVRLAGYNEQFF
clone size: .; V gene: TRBV6-6; D gene: TRBD1; J gene: TRBJ1-5; CDR3 DNA: TGTGCCAGCAGTTACTCGCCAGGGGGGAGCAATCAGCCCCAGCATTTT; CDR3 protein: CASSYSPGGSNQPQHF
clone size: .; V gene: TRBV18; D gene: .; J gene: TRBJ1-1; CDR3 DNA: TGTGCCAGCTCACCTAATTCGGGGGCGCAGGGTGAAGCTTTCTTT; CDR3 protein: CASSPNSGAQGEAFF
clone size: .; V gene: TRBV7-3; D gene: .; J gene: TRBJ2-3; CDR3 DNA: TGTGCCAGCAGCTTAGTCGGGGGCGGAGATACGCAGTATTTT; CDR3 protein: CASSLVGGGDTQYF
clone size: few; V gene: TRBV5-1; D gene: TRBD1; J gene: TRBJ1-1; CDR3 DNA: TGCGCCAGCAGCTCATTAAGCAATTACGGACAGGGGCCTGAAGCTTTCTTT; CDR3 protein: CASSSLSNYGQGPEAFF
clone size: .; V gene: TRBV21-1; D gene: .; J gene: TRBJ2-7; CDR3 DNA: TGTGCCAGCAGGCGAACAGGGAGAACCTACGAGCAGTACTTC; CDR3 protein: CASRRTGRTYEQYF
clone size: .; V gene: TRBV30; D gene: .; J gene: TRBJ1-2; CDR3 DNA: TGTGCCTGGACCATGGGAACCCCTAACTATGGCTACACCTTC; CDR3 protein: CAWTMGTPNYGYTF
clone size: .; V gene: TRBV2; D gene: .; J gene: TRBJ2-5; CDR3 DNA: TGTGCCAGCAAACGGGGGGCTGGAGAGACCCAGTACTTC; CDR3 protein: CASKRGAGETQYF
clone size: .; V gene: TRBV5-1; D gene: .; J gene: TRBJ2-3; CDR3 DNA: TGCGCCAGCAGCTTGGAGTATAGGTTTGCAGATACGCAGTATTTT; CDR3 protein: CASSLEYRFADTQYF
clone size: .; V gene: TRBV5-4; D gene: .; J gene: TRBJ1-2; CDR3 DNA: TGTGCCAGCAGCTTGGTGGGCTCGGGGGGCTCTTATGGCTACACCTTC; CDR3 protein: CASSLVGSGGSYGYTF
clone size: .; V gene: TRBV6-1; D gene: .; J gene: TRBJ1-5; CDR3 DNA: TGTGCCAGCAGCCTAGGCAGGGCCAATCAGCCCCAGCATTTT; CDR3 protein: CASSLGRANQPQHF
clone size: .; V gene: TRBV2; D gene: .; J gene: TRBJ2-5; CDR3 DNA: TGTGCCAGCAGTGATCTGGCGGTTCCAGGGACAGAGACCCAGTACTTC; CDR3 protein: CASSDLAVPGTETQYF
clone size: .; V gene: TRBV6-6; D gene: .; J gene: TRBJ2-3; CDR3 DNA: TGTGCCAGCAGTTCCGAACCCAGCGGATTCACAGATACGCAGTATTTT; CDR3 protein: CASSSEPSGFTDTQYF
clone size: .; V gene: TRBV5-4; D gene: TRBD1; J gene: TRBJ2-7; CDR3 DNA: TGTGCCAGCAGCTTCGGCCTGACAGGGGTCTACGAGCAGTACTTC; CDR3 protein: CASSFGLTGVYEQYF
clone size: .; V gene: TRBV5-4; D gene: .; J gene: TRBJ2-3; CDR3 DNA: TGTGCCAGCAGCTTGGATGGGGGCGCCACAGATACGCAGTATTTT; CDR3 protein: CASSLDGGATDTQYF
clone size: .; V gene: TRBV6-1; D gene: .; J gene: TRBJ1-4; CDR3 DNA: TGTGCCAGCAGTGTTTATACAGAGGAAAAACTGTTTTTT; CDR3 protein: CASSVYTEEKLFF
clone size: .; V gene: TRBV7-6; D gene: TRBD2; J gene: TRBJ2-5; CDR3 DNA: TGTGCCAGCAGCTCCCAGCGGGGGAGCTCGCTGCTGGGGGAGACCCAGTACTTC; CDR3 protein: CASSSQRGSSLLGETQYF
clone size: .; V gene: TRBV7-2; D gene: TRBD1; J gene: TRBJ1-1; CDR3 DNA: TGTGCCAGCAGCAACCGGGACAGCCCCATTGGGACTGAAGCTTTCTTT; CDR3 protein: CASSNRDSPIGTEAFF
clone size: .; V gene: TRBV7-9; D gene: .; J gene: TRBJ2-5; CDR3 DNA: TGTGCCAGCAGCCCCTGGGGTGTGCGAGAGACCCAGTACTTC; CDR3 protein: CASSPWGVRETQYF
clone size: once; V gene: TRBV6-5; D gene: TRBD2; J gene: TRBJ2-5; CDR3 DNA: TGTGCCAGCAGTTCCCGGGGGGGGGAGACCCAGTACTTC; CDR3 protein: CASSSRGGETQYF
clone size: .; V gene: TRBV5-1; D gene: TRBD1; J gene: TRBJ2-1; CDR3 DNA: TGCGCCAGCAGCCGAGAGGGACAGGGGTGGGGTCTTGTTGATGAGCAGTTCTTC; CDR3 protein: CASSREGQGWGLVDEQFF
clone size: .; V gene: TRBV7-2; D gene: .; J gene: TRBJ2-2; CDR3 DNA: TGTGCCAGCCAAGCGGTTAACACCGGGGAGCTGTTTTTT; CDR3 protein: CASQAVNTGELFF
clone size: .; V gene: TRBV18; D gene: TRBD1; J gene: TRBJ2-3; CDR3 DNA: TGTGCCAGCTCTCGTCCGGGACAGGGGATGATTGGAAGCACAGATACGCAGTATTTT; CDR3 protein: CASSRPGQGMIGSTDTQYF
clone size: .; V gene: TRBV9; D gene: TRBD1; J gene: TRBJ1-1; CDR3 DNA: TGTGCCAGCAGCACCGGGACAGGGCTCACTGAAGCTTTCTTT; CDR3 protein: CASSTGTGLTEAFF
clone size: .; V gene: TRBV5-6; D gene: .; J gene: TRBJ2-5; CDR3 DNA: TGTGCCAGCAGCTTGGATATTACAGGCCGGCAAGAGACCCAGTACTTC; CDR3 protein: CASSLDITGRQETQYF
clone size: .; V gene: TRBV11-2; D gene: TRBD2; J gene: TRBJ2-7; CDR3 DNA: TGTGCCAGCAGCTTAGGAACTAGCGCCCACTACGAGCAGTACTTC; CDR3 protein: CASSLGTSAHYEQYF
clone size: .; V gene: TRBV19; D gene: .; J gene: TRBJ1-2; CDR3 DNA: TGTGCCAGTAGAGACAGGCTTCGAAACTATGGCTACACCTTC; CDR3 protein: CASRDRLRNYGYTF
clone size: few; V gene: TRBV9; D gene: .; J gene: TRBJ1-5; CDR3 DNA: TGTGCCAGCAGCGTAGGTGTGGGGGGCGATCAGCCCCAGCATTTT; CDR3 protein: CASSVGVGGDQPQHF
clone size: .; V gene: TRBV19; D gene: TRBD2; J gene: TRBJ2-2; CDR3 DNA: TGTGCCAGTAGGATAGCGGGGGAAACCGGGGAGCTGTTTTTT; CDR3 protein: CASRIAGETGELFF
clone size: .; V gene: TRBV10-3; D gene: .; J gene: TRBJ2-5; CDR3 DNA: TGTGCCATCAGTGGGGCGGGGGCCCAAGAGACCCAGTACTTC; CDR3 protein: CAISGAGAQETQYF
clone size: .; V gene: TRBV21-1; D gene: .; J gene: TRBJ2-5; CDR3 DNA: TGTGCCAGCAGCACTTCTGGGTTTCGGGGGAACTACCAAGAGACCCAGTACTTC; CDR3 protein: CASSTSGFRGNYQETQYF
clone size: .; V gene: TRBV18; D gene: .; J gene: TRBJ1-4; CDR3 DNA: TGTGCCAGCTCCGAAAACAGGGCGCAAAATGAAAAACTGTTTTTT; CDR3 protein: CASSENRAQNEKLFF
clone size: few; V gene: TRBV5-1; D gene: .; J gene: TRBJ1-5; CDR3 DNA: TGCGCCAGCAGGGTTGGGGGGGATCAGCCCCAGCATTTT; CDR3 protein: CASRVGGDQPQHF
clone size: .; V gene: TRBV2; D gene: .; J gene: TRBJ1-1; CDR3 DNA: TGTGCCAGCAGACAGTACTTGAACACTGAAGCTTTCTTT; CDR3 protein: CASRQYLNTEAFF